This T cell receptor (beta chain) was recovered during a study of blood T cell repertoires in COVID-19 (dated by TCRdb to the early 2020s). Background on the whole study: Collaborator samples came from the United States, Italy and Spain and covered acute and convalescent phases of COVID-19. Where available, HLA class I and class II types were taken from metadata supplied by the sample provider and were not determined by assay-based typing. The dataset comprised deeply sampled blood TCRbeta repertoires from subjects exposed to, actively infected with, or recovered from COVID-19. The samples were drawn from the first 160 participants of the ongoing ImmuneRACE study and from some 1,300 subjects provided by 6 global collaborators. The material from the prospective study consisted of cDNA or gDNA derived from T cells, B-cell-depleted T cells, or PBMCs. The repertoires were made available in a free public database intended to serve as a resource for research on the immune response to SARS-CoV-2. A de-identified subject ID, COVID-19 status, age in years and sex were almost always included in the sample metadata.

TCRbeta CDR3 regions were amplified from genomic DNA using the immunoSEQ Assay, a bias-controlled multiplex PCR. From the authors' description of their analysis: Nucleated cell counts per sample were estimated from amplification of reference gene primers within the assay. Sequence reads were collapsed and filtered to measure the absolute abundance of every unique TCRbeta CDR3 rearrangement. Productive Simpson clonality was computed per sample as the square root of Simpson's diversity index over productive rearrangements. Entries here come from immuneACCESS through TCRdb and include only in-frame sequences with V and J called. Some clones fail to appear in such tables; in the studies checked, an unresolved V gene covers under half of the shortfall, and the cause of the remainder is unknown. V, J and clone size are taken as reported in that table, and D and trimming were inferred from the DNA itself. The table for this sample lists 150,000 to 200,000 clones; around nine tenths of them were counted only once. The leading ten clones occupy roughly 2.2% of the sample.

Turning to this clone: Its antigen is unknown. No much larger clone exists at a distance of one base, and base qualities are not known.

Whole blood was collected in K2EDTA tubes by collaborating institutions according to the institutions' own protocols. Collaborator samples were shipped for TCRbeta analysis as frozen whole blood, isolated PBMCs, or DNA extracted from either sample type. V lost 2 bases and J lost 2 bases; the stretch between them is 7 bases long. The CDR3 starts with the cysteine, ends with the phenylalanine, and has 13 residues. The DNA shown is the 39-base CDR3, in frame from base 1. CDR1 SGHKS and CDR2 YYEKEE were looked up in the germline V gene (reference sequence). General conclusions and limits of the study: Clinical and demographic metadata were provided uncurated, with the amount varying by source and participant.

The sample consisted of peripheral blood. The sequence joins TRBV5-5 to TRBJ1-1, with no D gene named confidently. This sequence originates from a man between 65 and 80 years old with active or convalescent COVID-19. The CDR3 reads CASSFYGNTEAFF. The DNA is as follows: TGTGCCAGCAGCTTCTACGGTAACACTGAAGCTTTCTTT. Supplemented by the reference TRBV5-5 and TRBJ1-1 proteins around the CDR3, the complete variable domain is DAGVTQSPTHLIKTRGQQVTLRCSPISGHKSVSWYQQVLGQGPQFIFQYYEKEERGRGNFPDRFSARQFPNYSSELNVNALLLGDSALYLCASSFYGNTEAFFGQGTRLTVV.